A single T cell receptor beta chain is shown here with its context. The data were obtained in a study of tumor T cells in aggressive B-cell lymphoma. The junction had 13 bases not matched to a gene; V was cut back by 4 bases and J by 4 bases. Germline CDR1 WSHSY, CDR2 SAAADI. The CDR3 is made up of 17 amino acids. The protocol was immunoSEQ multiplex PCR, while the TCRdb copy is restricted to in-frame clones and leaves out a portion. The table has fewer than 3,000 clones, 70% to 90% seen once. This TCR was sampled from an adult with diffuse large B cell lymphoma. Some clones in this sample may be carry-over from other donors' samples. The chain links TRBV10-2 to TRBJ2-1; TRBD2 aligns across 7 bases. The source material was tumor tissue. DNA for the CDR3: TGCGCCAGCAGTGGTCGAAGCGGGGCATACTTTTACAATGAGCAGTTCTTC. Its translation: CASSGRSGAYFYNEQFF.